This T cell receptor (beta chain) came from a study of beta chain features in type 1 diabetes. As for the study in general: Healthy donors, compared against patients, showed similar age, gender and cell yields. General study points: Moderate but significant shortening of TCRB CDR3s was recorded in all four CD4+ subsets from Type 1 diabetes patients. Any HLA type influence on TCRB rearrangement was left unresolved here.

Germline CDR1 reads SGHVS; CDR2 reads FQNEAQ. CDR3 size: 16 residues. One heparinised blood draw averaging around 110 mL was given by each donor. Based on CD45RO/CCR7/CD25/CD127/CD95/CD27, CD4+ regulatory, stem cell-like memory, naive and central memory cells were sorted. The entirety of the isolated RNA underwent reverse transcription, so expressed TCRB transcripts were sequenced. Method: immunoSEQ multiplex PCR; TCRdb's copy keeps in-frame clones and lacks some. The table lists around 340,000 clones, about a tenth of them singletons. Turning to this clone: Its antigen is still unknown. Germline and junction disagree at one end, which may indicate a read error. Other DNA variants within this sample encode the same CDR3.

The V gene is TRBV7-8, the J gene TRBJ2-2; D is perhaps TRBD2 (6 bases). Sequenced sample: central memory CD4+ T cells from blood. The clonotype was recovered from a man aged 25-40 years with type 1 diabetes. Here the CDR3 DNA reads TGTGCCAGCAGCTTAACGGGGGAGACGAACACCGGGGAGCTGTTCTTT. As protein: CASSLTGETNTGELFF.